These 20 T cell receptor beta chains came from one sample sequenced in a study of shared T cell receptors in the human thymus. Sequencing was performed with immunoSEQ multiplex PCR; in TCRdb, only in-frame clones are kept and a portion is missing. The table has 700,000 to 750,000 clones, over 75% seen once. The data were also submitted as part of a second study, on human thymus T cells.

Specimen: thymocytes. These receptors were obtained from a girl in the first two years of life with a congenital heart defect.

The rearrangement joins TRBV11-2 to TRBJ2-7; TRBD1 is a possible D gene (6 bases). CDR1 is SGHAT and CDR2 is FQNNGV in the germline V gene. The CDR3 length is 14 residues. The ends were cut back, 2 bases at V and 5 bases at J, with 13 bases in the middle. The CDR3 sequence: CASSLSAGVNEQYF. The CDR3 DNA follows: TGTGCCAGCAGCTTAAGCGCAGGGGTGAACGAGCAGTACTTC. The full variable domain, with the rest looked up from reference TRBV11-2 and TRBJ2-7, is EAGVAQSPRYKIIEKRQSVAFWCNPISGHATLYWYQQILGQGPKLLIQFQNNGVVDDSQLPKDRFSAERLKGVDSTLKIQPAKLEDSAVYLCASSLSAGVNEQYFGPGTRLTVT.

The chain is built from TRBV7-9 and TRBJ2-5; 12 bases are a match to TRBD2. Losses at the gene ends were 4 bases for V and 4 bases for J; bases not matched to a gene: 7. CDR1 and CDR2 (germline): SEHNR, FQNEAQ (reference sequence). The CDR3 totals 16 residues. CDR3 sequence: CASSYPRLAGVETQYF. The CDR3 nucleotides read TGTGCCAGCAGCTACCCTAGACTAGCGGGGGTAGAGACCCAGTACTTC. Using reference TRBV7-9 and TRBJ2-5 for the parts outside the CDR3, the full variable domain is DTGVSQNPRHKITKRGQNVTFRCDPISEHNRLYWYRQTLGQGPEFLTYFQNEAQLEKSRLLSDRFSAERPKGSFSTLEIQRTEQGDSAMYLCASSYPRLAGVETQYFGPGTRLLVL.

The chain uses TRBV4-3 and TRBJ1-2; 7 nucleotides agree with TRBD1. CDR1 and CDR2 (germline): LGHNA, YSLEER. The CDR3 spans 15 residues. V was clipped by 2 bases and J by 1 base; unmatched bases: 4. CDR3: CASSQTTGNNYGYTF. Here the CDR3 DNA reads TGCGCCAGCAGCCAAACGACAGGGAATAACTATGGCTACACCTTC.

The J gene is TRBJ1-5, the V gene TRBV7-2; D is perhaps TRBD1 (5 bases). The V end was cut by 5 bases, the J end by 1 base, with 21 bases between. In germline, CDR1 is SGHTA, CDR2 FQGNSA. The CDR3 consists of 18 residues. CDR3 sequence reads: CASSTSGGVAGSNQPQHF. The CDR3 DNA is TGTGCCAGCAGCACCAGTGGGGGGGTGGCAGGGAGCAATCAGCCCCAGCATTTT.

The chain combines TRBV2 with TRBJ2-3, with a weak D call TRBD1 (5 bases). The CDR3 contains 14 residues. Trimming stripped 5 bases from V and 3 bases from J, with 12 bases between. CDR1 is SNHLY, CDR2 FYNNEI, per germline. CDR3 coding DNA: TGTGCCAGCAGTTCGACAGACGGGACAGATACGCAGTATTTT. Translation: CASSSTDGTDTQYF.

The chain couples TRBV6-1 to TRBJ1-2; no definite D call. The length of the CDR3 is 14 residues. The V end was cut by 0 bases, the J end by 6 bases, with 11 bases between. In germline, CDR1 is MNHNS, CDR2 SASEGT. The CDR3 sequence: CASSEAEDFNGYTF. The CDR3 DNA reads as TGTGCCAGCAGTGAAGCTGAGGACTTCAATGGCTACACCTTC.

The chain's CDR3 is CASSPLVRLGAFF. CDR3 bases: TGTGCCAGCAGCCCCCTAGTGAGACTAGGCGCTTTCTTT. The chain joins TRBV11-2 to TRBJ1-1; D not resolved. Germline CDR1 and CDR2: SGHAT and FQNNGV. The CDR3 runs 13 residues. The V end lost 5 bases, the J end lost 11 bases, and 18 bases lay between the germline ends.

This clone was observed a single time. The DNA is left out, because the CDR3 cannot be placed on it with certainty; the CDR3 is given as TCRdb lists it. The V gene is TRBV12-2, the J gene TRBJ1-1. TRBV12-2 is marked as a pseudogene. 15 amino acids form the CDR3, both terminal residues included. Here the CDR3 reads CASRLAYWVGEGAFF.

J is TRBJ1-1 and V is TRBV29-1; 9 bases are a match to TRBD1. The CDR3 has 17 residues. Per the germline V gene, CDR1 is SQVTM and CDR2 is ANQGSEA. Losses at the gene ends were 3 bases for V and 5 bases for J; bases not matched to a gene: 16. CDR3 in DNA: TGCAGCGTTGATTCGTACGAGGGGACAGGGTGGAGAACTGAAGCTTTCTTT. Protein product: CSVDSYEGTGWRTEAFF.

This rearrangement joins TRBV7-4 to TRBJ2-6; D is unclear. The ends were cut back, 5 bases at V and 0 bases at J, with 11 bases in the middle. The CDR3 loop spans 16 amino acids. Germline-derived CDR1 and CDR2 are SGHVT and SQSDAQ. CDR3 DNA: TGTGCCAGCAGCACCAGGTCCCGCTCTGGGGCCAACGTCCTGACTTTC. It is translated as CASSTRSRSGANVLTF.

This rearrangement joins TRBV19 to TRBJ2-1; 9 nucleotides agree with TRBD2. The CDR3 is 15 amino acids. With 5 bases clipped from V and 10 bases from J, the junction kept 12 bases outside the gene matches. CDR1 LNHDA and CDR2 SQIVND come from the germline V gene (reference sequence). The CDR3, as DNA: TGTGCCAGTAGTCAAGTACCGGGACTAGCCCCCGAGCAGTTCTTC. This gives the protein CASSQVPGLAPEQFF.

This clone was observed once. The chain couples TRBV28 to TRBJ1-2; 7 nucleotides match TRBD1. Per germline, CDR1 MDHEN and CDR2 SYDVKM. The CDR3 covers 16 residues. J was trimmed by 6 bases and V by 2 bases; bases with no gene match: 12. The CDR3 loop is CASSLSRFDRADGYTF. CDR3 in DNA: TGTGCCAGCAGTTTAAGCCGCTTCGACAGGGCGGATGGCTACACCTTC.

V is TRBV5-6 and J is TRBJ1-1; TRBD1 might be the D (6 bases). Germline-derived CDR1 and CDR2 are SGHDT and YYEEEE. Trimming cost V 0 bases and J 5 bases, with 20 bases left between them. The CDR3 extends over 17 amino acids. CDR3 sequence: CASSLADGTPRGTEAFF. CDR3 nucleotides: TGTGCCAGCAGCTTGGCCGACGGGACACCCCGCGGGACTGAAGCTTTCTTT.

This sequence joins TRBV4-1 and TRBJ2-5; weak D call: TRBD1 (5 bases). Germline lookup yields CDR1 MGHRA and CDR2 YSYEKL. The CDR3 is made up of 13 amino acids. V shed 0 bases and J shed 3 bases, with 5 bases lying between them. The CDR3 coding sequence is TGCGCCAGCAGCCAAGAAGGGGAAGAGACCCAGTACTTC. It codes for CASSQEGEETQYF.

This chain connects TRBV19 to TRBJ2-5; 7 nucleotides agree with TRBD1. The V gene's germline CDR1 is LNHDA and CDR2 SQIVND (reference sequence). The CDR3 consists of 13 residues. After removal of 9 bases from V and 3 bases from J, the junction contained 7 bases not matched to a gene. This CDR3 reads CASGTGTEETQYF. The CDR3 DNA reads TGTGCCAGCGGAACCGGGACAGAAGAGACCCAGTACTTC.

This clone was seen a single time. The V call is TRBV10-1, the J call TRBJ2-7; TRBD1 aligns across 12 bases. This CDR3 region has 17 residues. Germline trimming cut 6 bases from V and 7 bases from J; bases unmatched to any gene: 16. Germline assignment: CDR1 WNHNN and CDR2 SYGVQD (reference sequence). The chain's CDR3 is CASSDSSAGQGAPEQYF. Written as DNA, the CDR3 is TGCGCCAGCAGCGACAGTAGCGCGGGACAGGGGGCGCCGGAGCAGTACTTC.

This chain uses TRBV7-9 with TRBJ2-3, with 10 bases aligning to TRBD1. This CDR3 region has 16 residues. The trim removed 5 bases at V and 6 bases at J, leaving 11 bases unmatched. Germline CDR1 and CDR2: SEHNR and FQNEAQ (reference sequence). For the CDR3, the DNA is TGTGCCAGCAGCCTCCGGAGACAGGGGGCACGTGATACGCAGTATTTT. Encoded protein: CASSLRRQGARDTQYF.

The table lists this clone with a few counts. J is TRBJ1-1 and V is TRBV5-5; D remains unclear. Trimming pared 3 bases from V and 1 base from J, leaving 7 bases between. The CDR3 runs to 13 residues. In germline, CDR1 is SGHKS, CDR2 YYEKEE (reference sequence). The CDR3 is CASSSLWNTEAFF. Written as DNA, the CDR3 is TGTGCCAGCAGCTCTCTATGGAACACTGAAGCTTTCTTT.

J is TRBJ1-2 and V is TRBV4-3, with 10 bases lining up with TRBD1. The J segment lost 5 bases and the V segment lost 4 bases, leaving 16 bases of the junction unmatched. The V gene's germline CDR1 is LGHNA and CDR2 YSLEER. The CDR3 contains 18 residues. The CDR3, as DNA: TGCGCCAGCAGCCCCACGGGGGACAGGGGACCGGGGGGGTATGGCTACACCTTC. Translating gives CASSPTGDRGPGGYGYTF.

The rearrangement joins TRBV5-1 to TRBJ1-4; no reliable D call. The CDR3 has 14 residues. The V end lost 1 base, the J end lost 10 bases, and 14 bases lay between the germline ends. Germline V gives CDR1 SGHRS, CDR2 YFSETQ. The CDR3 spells CASSLIGRRGKLFF. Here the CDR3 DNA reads TGCGCCAGCAGCTTGATAGGGAGGCGGGGAAAACTGTTTTTT.